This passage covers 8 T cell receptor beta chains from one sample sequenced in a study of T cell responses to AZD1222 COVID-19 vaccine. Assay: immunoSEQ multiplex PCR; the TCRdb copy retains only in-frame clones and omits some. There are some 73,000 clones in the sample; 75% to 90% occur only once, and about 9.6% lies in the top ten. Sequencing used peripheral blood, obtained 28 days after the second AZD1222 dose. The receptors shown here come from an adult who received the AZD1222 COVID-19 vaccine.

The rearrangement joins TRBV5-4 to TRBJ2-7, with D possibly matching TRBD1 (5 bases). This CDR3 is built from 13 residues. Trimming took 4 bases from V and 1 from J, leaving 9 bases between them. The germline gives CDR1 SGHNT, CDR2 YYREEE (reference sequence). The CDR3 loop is CASSPGHSYEQYF. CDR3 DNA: TGTGCCAGCAGCCCAGGACATTCCTACGAGCAGTACTTC.

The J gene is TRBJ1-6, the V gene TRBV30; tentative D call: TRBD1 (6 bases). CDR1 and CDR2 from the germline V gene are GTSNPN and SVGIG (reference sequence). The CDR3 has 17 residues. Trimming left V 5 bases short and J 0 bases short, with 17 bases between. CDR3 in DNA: TGTGCCTGGGGGGGCATTTCGGGGAGCTCCTATAATTCACCCCTCCACTTT. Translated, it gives CAWGGISGSSYNSPLHF.

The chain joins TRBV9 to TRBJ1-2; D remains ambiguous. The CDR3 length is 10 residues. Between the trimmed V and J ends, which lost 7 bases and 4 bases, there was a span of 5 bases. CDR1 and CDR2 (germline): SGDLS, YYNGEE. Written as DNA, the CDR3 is TGTGCCAGCTCCGGCTATGGCTACACCTTC. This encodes CASSGYGYTF.

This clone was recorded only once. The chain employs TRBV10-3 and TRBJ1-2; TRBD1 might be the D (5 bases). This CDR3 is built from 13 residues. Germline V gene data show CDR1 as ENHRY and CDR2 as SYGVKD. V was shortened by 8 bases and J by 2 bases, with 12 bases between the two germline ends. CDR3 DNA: TGTGCCATCGAAGGGGCGGGGAACTATGGCTACACCTTC. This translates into CAIEGAGNYGYTF.

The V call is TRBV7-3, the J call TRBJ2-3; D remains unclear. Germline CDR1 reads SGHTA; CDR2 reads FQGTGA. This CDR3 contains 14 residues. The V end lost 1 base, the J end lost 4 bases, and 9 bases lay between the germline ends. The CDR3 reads CASSLKGLPDTQYF. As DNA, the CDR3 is TGTGCCAGCAGCTTAAAAGGGCTCCCAGATACGCAGTATTTT. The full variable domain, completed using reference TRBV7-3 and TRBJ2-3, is GAGVSQTPSNKVTEKGKYVELRCDPISGHTALYWYRQSLGQGPEFLIYFQGTGAADDSGLPNDRFFAVRPEGSVSTLKIQRTERGDSAVYLCASSLKGLPDTQYFGPGTRLTVL.

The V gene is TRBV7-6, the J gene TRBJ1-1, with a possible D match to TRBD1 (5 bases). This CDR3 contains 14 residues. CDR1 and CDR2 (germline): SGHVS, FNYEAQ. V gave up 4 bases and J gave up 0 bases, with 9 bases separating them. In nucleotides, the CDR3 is TGTGCCAGCAGCTCGACAGCAATGAACACTGAAGCTTTCTTT. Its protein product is CASSSTAMNTEAFF.

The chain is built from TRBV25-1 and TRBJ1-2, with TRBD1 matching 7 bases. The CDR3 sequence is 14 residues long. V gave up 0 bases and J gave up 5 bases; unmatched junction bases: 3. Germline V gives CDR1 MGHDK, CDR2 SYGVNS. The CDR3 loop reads CASSEYTGVYGYTF. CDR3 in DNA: TGTGCCAGCAGTGAATACACAGGGGTTTATGGCTACACCTTC.

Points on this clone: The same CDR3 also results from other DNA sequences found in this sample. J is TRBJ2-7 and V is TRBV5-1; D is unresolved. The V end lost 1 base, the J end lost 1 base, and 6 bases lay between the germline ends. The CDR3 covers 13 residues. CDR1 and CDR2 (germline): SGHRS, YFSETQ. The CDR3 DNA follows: TGCGCCAGCAGCTTGCCCCAGTCCTACGAGCAGTACTTC. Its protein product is CASSLPQSYEQYF. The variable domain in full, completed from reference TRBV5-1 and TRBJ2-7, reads KAGVTQTPRYLIKTRGQQVTLSCSPISGHRSVSWYQQTPGQGLQFLFEYFSETQRNKGNFPGRFSGRQFSNSRSEMNVSTLELGDSALYLCASSLPQSYEQYFGPGTRLTVT.